The clone carrying this TCR beta chain has at least ten counts. Antigen: not known. The data derive from a study of T cells in Graves' hyperthyroidism and ophthalmopathy. Whole-study findings and limits: Ophthalmopathy stood apart from stable hyperthyroidism in a 13 V-J model.

V lost 6 bases to trimming and J lost 1 base; unmatched junction nucleotides: 11. This CDR3 comprises 16 residues. RNA transcripts gave rise to amplified TCR beta CDR3 regions. A set of HTBI primers served as the primers for a first-round RT-PCR of the TCR CDR3. TCRdb re-called the multiplex PCR reads with MiXCR, one entry per CDR3 protein. Of about 400,000 distinct CDR3 sequences in the sample, approximately 14% were seen once. The rearrangement joins TRBV6-7 to TRBJ2-5; 7 bases are a match to TRBD1. TRBV6-7 is given ORF status, its function remaining uncertain. The origin of this receptor is a young woman with Graves' hyperthyroidism. Source material: blood. CDR3 bases: TGTGCCAGCAGACGGGGCAAGGGACAGCCCCAAGAGACCCAGTACTTC. It translates to CASRRGKGQPQETQYF.